Shown below are 14 T cell receptor beta chains from a single sample sequenced in a study of shared clonotypes between healthy human individuals (dated by TCRdb to 2020 to 2022). Library preparation was by the immunoSEQ multiplex PCR assay. Held by TCRdb, this immuneACCESS table contains in-frame sequences only and omits some clones. Under half of the omission traces to an unresolved V gene where checked; the cause of the rest is unknown. Counted in this sample were fewer than 3 million clones; about 90% of them appeared once. 0.37% of the sample lies in the top ten. Sequenced sample: naive CD4+ T cells from PBMCs. The sample's cell subset or site, from its label and the paper: CD45RA+ positively selected. The receptors here all came from a man between 18 and 35 years old in good health. Some clones in this sample may be carry-over from other donors' samples.

The genes are TRBV2 and TRBJ1-4, with 7 bases fitting TRBD1. V shed 3 bases, J shed 8 bases, and the junction held 9 bases outside the gene matches. The CDR3 has 15 amino acids. The germline V gene encodes CDR1 SNHLY and CDR2 FYNNEI. The CDR3 loop is CASSEDGQAAEKLFF. The CDR3 DNA sequence: TGTGCCAGCAGTGAGGACGGACAGGCTGCAGAAAAACTGTTTTTT.

This clone was counted once. Different DNA sequences within this sample yield the same CDR3. The chain employs TRBV5-1 and TRBJ2-5, with TRBD2 identical over 8 bases. The CDR3 sequence is 15 residues long. The V segment lost 0 bases and the J segment 3 bases; nucleotides outside the gene matches: 4. Per germline, CDR1 SGHRS and CDR2 YFSETQ. This chain's CDR3 is CASSLAGGREETQYF. The CDR3 region has the DNA TGCGCCAGCAGCTTGGCGGGGGGGCGAGAAGAGACCCAGTACTTC.

The gene calls are TRBV2 and TRBJ1-4, with D maybe TRBD1 (6 bases). Between the trimmed V and J ends, which lost 7 bases and 8 bases, there was a span of 14 bases. The CDR3 is 13 amino acids. Germline-derived CDR1 and CDR2 are SNHLY and FYNNEI. CDR3 protein: CASNRGLGEKLFF. CDR3 in DNA: TGTGCCAGCAATCGGGGGCTCGGGGAAAAACTGTTTTTT.

The rearrangement uses TRBV27 and TRBJ2-1, with TRBD2 matching 7 bases. CDR3 size: 16 residues. Germline V gives CDR1 MNHEY, CDR2 SMNVEV (reference sequence). V was clipped by 5 bases and J by 1 base; unmatched bases: 8. The CDR3 loop reads CASSARLAQSYNEQFF. CDR3 sequence (DNA): TGTGCCAGCAGTGCTAGACTAGCCCAATCCTACAATGAGCAGTTCTTC.

In regard to this clone: The sample has other DNA sequences that encode this CDR3 too. This chain's CDR3 is CASSSTSGSTDTQYF. CDR3 sequence (DNA): TGCGCCAGCAGCTCAACTAGCGGTAGCACAGATACGCAGTATTTT. The chain recombines TRBV5-1 with TRBJ2-3; the match to TRBD2 covers 8 bases. The V segment lost 3 bases and the J segment 0 bases; nucleotides outside the gene matches: 3. CDR1 and CDR2 from the germline V gene are SGHRS and YFSETQ. The CDR3 runs to 15 residues.

This chain connects TRBV4-3 to TRBJ2-5; tentative D call: TRBD1 (6 bases). V lost 5 bases and J lost 5, with 18 bases in between. CDR1 and CDR2 from the germline V gene are LGHNA and YSLEER. CDR3 length: 15 amino acids. CDR3 nucleotide sequence: TGCGCCAGCAGCGCCCACAGGGCCCAGGGGGAGACCCAGTACTTC. Protein: CASSAHRAQGETQYF.

The CDR3 is CASSGGLAGSHEQYF. The CDR3 coding sequence is TGCGCCAGCAGTGGGGGACTAGCGGGAAGTCACGAGCAGTACTTC. The V gene is TRBV10-1, the J gene TRBJ2-7, with 13 bases lining up with TRBD2. The CDR3 is 15 amino acids. Germline CDR1 WNHNN, CDR2 SYGVQD (reference sequence). Trimming at V came to 4 bases and at J to 5 bases, leaving 5 bases not matched to a gene.

This chain joins TRBV25-1 and TRBJ2-5; TRBD2 agrees at 8 bases. From germline, CDR1 is MGHDK and CDR2 SYGVNS. V lost 3 bases to trimming and J lost 5 bases; unmatched junction nucleotides: 5. This CDR3 is 14 amino acids long. The CDR3: CASSDAGGAETQYF. As DNA, the CDR3 is TGTGCCAGCAGTGACGCGGGAGGAGCGGAGACCCAGTACTTC. The full variable domain, its missing parts supplied by reference TRBV25-1 and TRBJ2-5, is EADIYQTPRYLVIGTGKKITLECSQTMGHDKMYWYQQDPGMELHLIHYSYGVNSTEKGDLSSESTVSRIRTEHFPLTLESARPSHTSQYLCASSDAGGAETQYFGPGTRLLVL.

V is TRBV18 and J is TRBJ1-5; D gene unclear. The CDR3 runs 14 residues. In germline, CDR1 is KGHSH, CDR2 LQKENI. Deletions cut 6 bases from V and 5 bases from J, with 14 bases between. The CDR3 sequence: CASSPRPLDQPQHF. As DNA, the CDR3 is TGTGCCAGCTCCCCAAGGCCGCTGGATCAGCCCCAGCATTTT.

The chain joins TRBV5-4 to TRBJ2-1, with 11 bases lining up with TRBD1. This CDR3 comprises 15 residues. Germline trimming cut 4 bases from V and 7 bases from J; bases unmatched to any gene: 7. In germline, CDR1 is SGHNT, CDR2 YYREEE (reference sequence). The CDR3 spells CASSPWTGGWNEQFF. The CDR3 nucleotides are TGTGCCAGCAGCCCATGGACAGGGGGCTGGAATGAGCAGTTCTTC. Filled out from reference TRBV5-4 and TRBJ2-1, the complete variable domain reads ETGVTQSPTHLIKTRGQQVTLRCSSQSGHNTVSWYQQALGQGPQFIFQYYREEENGRGNFPPRFSGLQFPNYSSELNVNALELDDSALYLCASSPWTGGWNEQFFGPGTRLTVL.

CDR3 DNA sequence: TGCGCCAGCAGCGCGAAAGGGGGCTGGGATCAGCCCCAGCATTTT. Protein product: CASSAKGGWDQPQHF. The rearrangement uses TRBV5-1 and TRBJ1-5; 7 bases are shared with TRBD1. The trim removed 4 bases at V and 5 bases at J, leaving 9 bases unmatched. Germline CDR1 and CDR2: SGHRS and YFSETQ. This CDR3 has 15 residues.

The chain uses TRBV2 and TRBJ2-3; 13 bases are a match to TRBD2. With 7 bases clipped from V and 2 bases from J, the junction kept 6 bases outside the gene matches. Germline V CDR1 and CDR2: SNHLY, FYNNEI. The CDR3 has 16 amino acids. Here the CDR3 DNA reads TGTGCCAGCAAGGGGGGACTAGCGGGAACCACAGATACGCAGTATTTT. Residues: CASKGGLAGTTDTQYF. The whole variable domain, remainder taken from reference TRBV2 and TRBJ2-3, is EPEVTQTPSHQVTQMGQEVILRCVPISNHLYFYWYRQILGQKVEFLVSFYNNEISEKSEIFDDQFSVERPDGSNFTLKIRSTKLEDSAMYFCASKGGLAGTTDTQYFGPGTRLTVL.

Regarding this clone: Other DNA sequences in this specimen translate into the identical CDR3. J is TRBJ2-7 and V is TRBV14; 10 bases map to TRBD1. There are 15 residues in the CDR3. Looked up from germline, CDR1 is SGHDN and CDR2 is FVKESK. V shed 4 bases and J 2 bases; nucleotides not matched to a gene: 5. Written as DNA, the CDR3 is TGTGCCAGCAGCCTCCCCGGGACAGGGGCCTACGAGCAGTACTTC. Its translation: CASSLPGTGAYEQYF.

This clone was observed a single time. The chain links TRBV14 to TRBJ2-7; TRBD2 aligns across 14 bases. Germline CDR1 and CDR2: SGHDN and FVKESK. The CDR3 runs 18 residues. With V trimmed by 10 bases and J by 5 bases, 19 bases remained unmatched. CDR3: CAIHRGGGLAGEPHEQYF. Here the CDR3 DNA reads TGTGCCATTCACCGAGGAGGGGGACTAGCGGGAGAGCCCCACGAGCAGTACTTC.